This T cell receptor beta chain was profiled in a study of cytomegalovirus exposure and HLA in healthy donors. This clone was recorded once. Germline assignment: CDR1 SEHNR and CDR2 FQNEAQ (reference sequence). The CDR3 length is 14 residues. V dropped 1 base and J dropped 5 bases, with 11 bases sitting between them. A multiplex PCR was run with 60 Vbeta primers and 13 Jbeta primers. Sequencing was performed with immunoSEQ multiplex PCR; in TCRdb, only in-frame clones are kept and a portion is missing. In the table there are 74,000 or so clones, 79% of which are singletons. V gene TRBV7-9 combines with J gene TRBJ1-2; D remains ambiguous. Sequences were obtained from PBMCs. This sequence was found in a woman aged 40 to 49 in good health and CMV-seropositive. The CDR3 here is CASSLEVAGYGYTF. The CDR3 DNA reads TGTGCCAGCAGCTTAGAGGTTGCCGGGTATGGCTACACCTTC.